This T cell receptor beta chain was identified during a study of blood T cell repertoires in COVID-19. In the study overall: Material from acute and convalescent COVID-19 was sourced from the United States, Italy and Spain. PBMCs, B-cell-depleted T cells, or T cells provided the cDNA or gDNA that made up the material.

Authors' data handling: Cell counts per sample came from amplifying reference gene primers. Using immunoSEQ multiplex PCR, the repertoire was profiled, and TCRdb retains in-frame clones only, with some absent. The DNA gave D and trimming, while V, J and clone size come from that table. The sample has about 280,000 clones, about 88% seen once; the top ten hold around 13%. Followed longitudinally, the Seattle patients had been enrolled during active infection. There are 11 residues in the CDR3. V was trimmed by 6 bases and J by 3 bases, leaving 6 bases between them. This chain joins TRBV12-3 or TRBV12-4 and TRBJ2-7; D is unclear. Source material: peripheral blood. The TCR sequence derives from a woman between 70 and 85 years old with COVID-19, enrolled during active disease. The CDR3 region has the DNA TGTGCCAGCAGCATCGGCTACGAGCAGTACTTC. Its protein product is CASSIGYEQYF.